The 27 T cell receptor beta chains below all came from one sample that was sequenced in a study of shared T cell receptors in the human thymus (dated by TCRdb to the early 2020s). Libraries came from the immunoSEQ multiplex PCR assay. TCRdb's version of the immuneACCESS table is confined to in-frame rearrangements and falls short of the full clone set. An unresolved V gene accounts for under half of the shortfall where checked; the remainder is of unknown origin. The sample profile shows almost 550,000 clones; around 78% of them were found once. The ten top clones hold less than 0.015% of the sample. The same sample was also used in a study of human thymus T cells.

The sequenced sample consisted of thymocytes. The receptors come from a boy under three years old with a congenital heart defect. Donor details come from another sample of the same person, matched by shared clones.

The gene calls are TRBV18 and TRBJ2-1, with 12 bases fitting TRBD2. With 6 bases clipped from V and 3 bases from J, the junction kept 6 bases outside the gene matches. Germline values: CDR1 KGHSH, CDR2 LQKENI. The CDR3 has 16 amino acids. The CDR3 nucleotides are TGTGCCAGCTCGCCCAGACTAGCGGGAGACTACAATGAGCAGTTCTTC. It translates to CASSPRLAGDYNEQFF.

The chain recombines TRBV18 with TRBJ2-2; 7 nucleotides match TRBD1. The V gene's germline CDR1 is KGHSH and CDR2 LQKENI. The CDR3 is 19 amino acids. V lost 3 bases to trimming and J lost 0 bases; unmatched junction nucleotides: 13. CDR3 coding DNA: TGTGCCAGCTCACCCCCTTATTCACAGGGGACCACGAACACCGGGGAGCTGTTTTTT. The encoded protein is CASSPPYSQGTTNTGELFF. Complete variable domain (other parts from reference TRBV18 and TRBJ2-2): NAGVMQNPRHLVRRRGQEARLRCSPMKGHSHVYWYRQLPEEGLKFMVYLQKENIIDESGMPKERFSAEFPKEGPSILRIQQVVRGDSAAYFCASSPPYSQGTTNTGELFFGEGSRLTVL.

V and J are TRBV28 and TRBJ2-1; the D gene is possibly TRBD2 (6 bases). The germline V and J ends were trimmed by 1 base and 2 bases, with 9 bases remaining between them. The germline CDR1 and CDR2 sequences are MDHEN and SYDVKM. The CDR3 runs 15 residues. The CDR3 DNA reads as TGTGCCAGCAGTTTATTAGGACTACCCTACAATGAGCAGTTCTTC. Its translation is CASSLLGLPYNEQFF.

V usage is TRBV2 and J usage is TRBJ2-5; D is possibly TRBD2 (5 bases). V was trimmed by 8 bases and J by 7 bases, leaving 14 bases between them. The CDR3 loop spans 12 amino acids. Germline loops: CDR1 SNHLY, CDR2 FYNNEI. The CDR3 protein is CASEGTRGTQYF. The CDR3, as DNA: TGTGCCAGCGAGGGTACGCGAGGGACCCAGTACTTC. The full variable domain, completed using reference TRBV2 and TRBJ2-5, is EPEVTQTPSHQVTQMGQEVILRCVPISNHLYFYWYRQILGQKVEFLVSFYNNEISEKSEIFDDQFSVERPDGSNFTLKIRSTKLEDSAMYFCASEGTRGTQYFGPGTRLLVL.

In regard to this clone: An end of the junction differs from the germline gene, which may be a read error. The chain employs TRBV7-7 and TRBJ1-4, with 10 nucleotides matching TRBD1. The CDR3 spans 17 residues. Germline V lookup: CDR1 SSHAT, CDR2 FNYEAQ (reference sequence). CDR3 in DNA: TGTGCTAGCAGCCCCACGGACAGGGGGGGGACTAATGAAAAACTGTTTTTT. This translates into CASSPTDRGGTNEKLFF.

The chain uses TRBV29-1 and TRBJ2-7, with D unresolved. V was shortened by 4 bases and J by 2 bases, with 18 bases between the two germline ends. The length of the CDR3 is 15 residues. Per the germline V gene, CDR1 is SQVTM and CDR2 is ANQGSEA. CDR3 bases: TGCAGCGTTGTGTCGAGTCTGGGCAAAGCCTACGAGCAGTACTTC. This sequence encodes CSVVSSLGKAYEQYF.

This chain joins TRBV4-3 and TRBJ2-5, with 11 bases aligning to TRBD1. The CDR3 loop spans 15 amino acids. Per germline, CDR1 LGHNA and CDR2 YSLEER. The ends lost 4 bases at V and 5 bases at J; junction bases unmatched: 6. The CDR3 spells CASSLGQGAGETQYF. CDR3 in DNA: TGCGCCAGCAGCCTCGGACAGGGGGCCGGGGAGACCCAGTACTTC.

V is TRBV9 and J is TRBJ2-6, with D uncertain. The V and J ends lost 6 bases and 0 bases respectively, with 13 bases between them. CDR1 is SGDLS, CDR2 YYNGEE, per germline. The CDR3 is 16 amino acids. The CDR3 sequence: CASTHNLLSGANVLTF. CDR3 DNA sequence: TGTGCCAGCACTCACAACCTCCTCTCTGGGGCCAACGTCCTGACTTTC.

The chain couples TRBV4-1 to TRBJ2-4, with unresolved D. Germline CDR1 is MGHRA and CDR2 is YSYEKL. The CDR3 loop spans 16 amino acids. The V end was cut by 1 base, the J end by 0 bases, with 10 bases between. CDR3 loop: CASSQAKDSAKNIQYF. Here the CDR3 DNA reads TGCGCCAGCAGCCAAGCTAAAGATTCAGCCAAAAACATTCAGTACTTC.

This chain joins TRBV6-6 and TRBJ2-1; D unclear. CDR1 and CDR2 from the germline V gene are MNHNY and SVGAGI (reference sequence). V was clipped by 4 bases and J by 0 bases, with 13 bases between them. CDR3 length: 16 amino acids. The CDR3 is CASSSTRPASYNEQFF. In DNA, the CDR3 is TGTGCCAGCAGTTCCACCAGGCCCGCCTCCTACAATGAGCAGTTCTTC.

The genes are TRBV18 and TRBJ2-7; 9 bases are shared with TRBD2. CDR1 KGHSH and CDR2 LQKENI come from the germline V gene. V lost 3 bases and J lost 0; bases outside the gene matches: 0. There are 14 residues in the CDR3. The CDR3: CASSPSGSSYEQYF. The CDR3 bases are TGTGCCAGCTCACCTAGCGGGAGCTCCTACGAGCAGTACTTC.

This chain uses TRBV23-1 with TRBJ2-1; TRBD2 agrees at 7 bases. TRBV23-1 is designated an ORF whose function remains uncertain. The ends lost 2 bases at V and 12 bases at J; junction bases unmatched: 4. The CDR3 is 12 residues long. The CDR3 spells CASSQGGGGQFF. In DNA form, the CDR3 reads TGCGCCAGCAGTCAAGGGGGGGGTGGGCAGTTCTTC.

The chain couples TRBV19 to TRBJ2-7; 8 nucleotides match TRBD2. Trimming cost V 5 bases and J 3 bases; bases outside gene matches: 6. The CDR3 length is 14 residues. Germline V gene data show CDR1 as LNHDA and CDR2 as SQIVND (reference sequence). CDR3 region: CASSGREVHYEQYF. The CDR3 nucleotides read TGTGCCAGTAGTGGGCGGGAGGTCCACTACGAGCAGTACTTC.

The chain recombines TRBV6-5 with TRBJ2-2, with no clear D. Trimming removed 6 bases at V and 4 bases at J, with 12 bases between. The CDR3 totals 14 residues. Germline lookup yields CDR1 MNHEY and CDR2 SVGAGI. CDR3 bases: TGTGCCAGCAGCCACGGCAGGCCCACCGGGGAGCTGTTTTTT. Its translation: CASSHGRPTGELFF.

The rearrangement links TRBV20-1 to TRBJ2-5; D is unresolved. V shed 3 bases and J shed 12 bases, with 11 bases lying between them. Looked up from germline, CDR1 is DFQATT and CDR2 is SNEGSKA (reference sequence). CDR3 length: 10 residues. In DNA, the CDR3 is TGCAGTGCTAGCTCGGCCGCGGAGTACTTC. Its protein is CSASSAAEYF.

The rearrangement joins TRBV6-5 to TRBJ2-1; the D is unclear. The CDR3 runs 14 residues. With 8 bases removed from V and 0 bases from J, the gap between germline ends came to 11 bases. Per the germline V gene, CDR1 is MNHEY and CDR2 is SVGAGI. CDR3 DNA sequence: TGTGCCAGCGCTTCTGTCAGCTCCTACAATGAGCAGTTCTTC. Translated, it gives CASASVSSYNEQFF.

This rearrangement joins TRBV5-4 to TRBJ2-5; the match to TRBD2 covers 7 bases. The V gene end was trimmed by 5 bases and the J gene end by 5 bases; junction bases not matched to a gene: 12. The germline gives CDR1 SGHNT, CDR2 YYREEE (reference sequence). CDR3 length equals 15 residues. CDR3 amino acids: CASRGGRGVGETQYF. CDR3 DNA: TGTGCCAGCAGAGGCGGGAGAGGGGTAGGGGAGACCCAGTACTTC.

This chain connects TRBV18 to TRBJ2-7; 7 bases line up with TRBD1. The J segment lost 0 bases and the V segment lost 5 bases, leaving 7 bases of the junction unmatched. The CDR3 is 15 residues long. Per the germline V gene, CDR1 is KGHSH and CDR2 is LQKENI. The CDR3, as DNA: TGTGCCAGCTCATGGGAGACAGGGCACTCCTACGAGCAGTACTTC. It specifies CASSWETGHSYEQYF.

The rearrangement links TRBV9 to TRBJ2-1; 8 bases are a match to TRBD2. Germline V lookup: CDR1 SGDLS, CDR2 YYNGEE. This CDR3 contains 16 residues. The V segment lost 2 bases and the J segment 6 bases; nucleotides outside the gene matches: 10. The CDR3: CASSVPSAGVVNEQFF. The CDR3 region has the DNA TGTGCCAGCAGCGTCCCTTCAGCGGGAGTGGTCAATGAGCAGTTCTTC.

The chain uses TRBV28 and TRBJ2-6; no clear D. V gave up 6 bases and J gave up 0 bases, with 9 bases separating them. The CDR3 sequence is 15 residues long. The V gene's germline CDR1 is MDHEN and CDR2 SYDVKM. This CDR3 is CASSFTFSGANVLTF. The CDR3 DNA sequence: TGTGCCAGCAGCTTTACATTCTCTGGGGCCAACGTCCTGACTTTC.

The chain is built from TRBV6-1 and TRBJ2-3, with 7 positions matching TRBD2. The CDR3 covers 15 residues. Looked up from germline, CDR1 is MNHNS and CDR2 is SASEGT. After removal of 6 bases from V and 9 bases from J, the junction contained 15 bases not matched to a gene. The CDR3 protein is CASSERGGRGVTQYF. CDR3 nucleotides: TGTGCCAGCAGCGAACGGGGCGGGAGAGGTGTGACGCAGTATTTT.

Turning to this clone: Other nucleotide sequences from this sample produce the same CDR3. V gene TRBV15 combines with J gene TRBJ1-1; no clear D. The CDR3 spans 13 residues. Per germline, CDR1 LNHNV and CDR2 YYDKDF (reference sequence). Trimming left V 3 bases short and J 2 bases short, with 7 bases between. CDR3 coding DNA: TGTGCCACCAGCAGTCGGGGAAACACTGAAGCTTTCTTT. The encoded protein is CATSSRGNTEAFF.

V is TRBV7-9 and J is TRBJ2-2; 7 bases fit TRBD1. V dropped 4 bases and J dropped 3; count of bases not matched to a gene: 11. Germline-derived CDR1 and CDR2 are SEHNR and FQNEAQ (reference sequence). There are 17 residues in the CDR3. CDR3 sequence: CASSSITGVLYTGELFF. Written as DNA, the CDR3 is TGTGCCAGCAGCTCCATCACAGGGGTTCTCTACACCGGGGAGCTGTTTTTT.

The chain employs TRBV19 and TRBJ1-5; the match to TRBD1 covers 8 bases. Germline CDR1 and CDR2: LNHDA and SQIVND (reference sequence). The CDR3 covers 16 residues. The J segment lost 3 bases and the V segment lost 1 base, leaving 5 bases of the junction unmatched. DNA of the CDR3: TGTGCCAGTAGTATAGTACAGGGGGGGATCAATCAGCCCCAGCATTTT. Protein: CASSIVQGGINQPQHF.

The chain is built from TRBV9 and TRBJ2-5, with 8 bases fitting TRBD2. This CDR3 has 16 amino acids. Unmatched junction bases numbered 8, after V lost 0 bases and J lost 4 bases. The V gene's germline CDR1 is SGDLS and CDR2 YYNGEE. The CDR3 DNA sequence: TGTGCCAGCAGCGTAGCGGGAGGGGCGGGTGGAGAGACCCAGTACTTC. Translating gives CASSVAGGAGGETQYF.

The chain uses TRBV4-1 and TRBJ2-5, with D tentatively TRBD2 (6 bases). CDR1 and CDR2 from the germline V gene are MGHRA and YSYEKL. V lost 1 base to trimming and J lost 2 bases, with 11 bases between them. This CDR3 has 15 residues. DNA for the CDR3: TGCGCCAGCAGCCAAGCGTCCAGCGGGCAAGAGACCCAGTACTTC. This gives the protein CASSQASSGQETQYF.

V and J are TRBV27 and TRBJ2-2; tentatively, D is TRBD1 (6 bases). Looked up from germline, CDR1 is MNHEY and CDR2 is SMNVEV (reference sequence). This CDR3 has 18 residues. V lost 8 bases, J lost 3 bases, and 25 bases lay in between. The CDR3 protein is CASLPPRGTPPHTGELFF. In nucleotides, the CDR3 is TGTGCCAGCCTACCCCCCAGGGGAACTCCTCCCCACACCGGGGAGCTGTTTTTT.